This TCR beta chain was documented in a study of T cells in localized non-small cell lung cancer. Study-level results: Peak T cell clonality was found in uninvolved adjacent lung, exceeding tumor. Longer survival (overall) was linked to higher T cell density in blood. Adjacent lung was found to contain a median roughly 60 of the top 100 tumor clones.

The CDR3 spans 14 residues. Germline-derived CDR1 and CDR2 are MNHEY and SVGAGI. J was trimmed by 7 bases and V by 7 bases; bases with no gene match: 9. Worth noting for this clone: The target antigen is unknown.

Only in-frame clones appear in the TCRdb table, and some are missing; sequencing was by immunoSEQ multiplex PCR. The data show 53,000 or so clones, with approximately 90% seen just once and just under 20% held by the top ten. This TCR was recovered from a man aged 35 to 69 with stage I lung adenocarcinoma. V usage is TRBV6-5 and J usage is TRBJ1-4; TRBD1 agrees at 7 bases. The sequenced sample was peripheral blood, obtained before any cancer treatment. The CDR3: CASNQGGRGEKLFF. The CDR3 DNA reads TGTGCCAGCAACCAGGGGGGAAGGGGTGAAAAACTGTTTTTT.